Each of the 20 T cell receptor beta chains below was sequenced from the same sample in a study of vaccination effects on CD4 cells after COVID-19. Clones were sequenced by immunoSEQ multiplex PCR, and TCRdb holds only the in-frame ones, with some missing. The table records about 41,000 clones, roughly 70% of them present only once. These receptors lack a known antigen. Pools of viral peptides were used by the ViraFEST assay to expand antigen-specific CD4+ T cells ahead of sequencing. The authors isolated CD4+ T cells after less than eleven days of culture. The study found no prior SARS-CoV-2 infection in the vaccine recipients, who tested negative for nucleocapsid antibodies. This sample comprised CD4+ T cells from PBMCs cultured with HCoV-OC43 spike peptides, obtained before COVID-19 vaccination. Subset described: HCoV-OC43 spike overlapping peptide pool stimulation. All receptors derive from a human donor who received a COVID-19 vaccine.

The chain employs TRBV5-1 and TRBJ1-3, with D unclear. The CDR3 contains 15 residues. Trimming left V 6 bases short and J 1 base short, with 14 bases between. CDR1 is SGHRS, CDR2 YFSETQ, per germline. CDR3 nucleotides: TGCGCCAGCACCTCGGGTCCGGGTTCTGGAAACACCATATATTTT. This gives the protein CASTSGPGSGNTIYF.

The chain uses TRBV7-2 and TRBJ1-5, with 7 bases identical to TRBD1. The CDR3 covers 15 residues. Germline trimming cut 3 bases from V and 3 bases from J; bases unmatched to any gene: 5. Germline-derived CDR1 and CDR2 are SGHTA and FQGNSA. The CDR3 reads CASSFSGQPNQPQHF. The CDR3 DNA is TGTGCCAGCAGCTTCTCGGGACAGCCCAATCAGCCCCAGCATTTT.

The rearrangement uses TRBV15 and TRBJ1-3; TRBD1 might be the D (6 bases). The CDR3 covers 14 residues. Trimming took 8 bases from V and 1 from J, leaving 12 bases between them. CDR1 and CDR2 from the germline V gene are LNHNV and YYDKDF (reference sequence). CDR3 sequence (DNA): TGTGCCACCCATGGGGGCAAATCTGGAAACACCATATATTTT. This gives the protein CATHGGKSGNTIYF.

This clone was picked up many times. The rearrangement links TRBV11-2 to TRBJ2-1; D call uncertain. The germline V gene has CDR1 SGHAT and CDR2 FQNNGV. Between the trimmed V and J ends, which lost 3 bases and 7 bases, there was a span of 13 bases. The CDR3 is made up of 14 amino acids. DNA for the CDR3: TGTGCCAGCAGCTTCTCCCTGGCGAGTAATGAGCAGTTCTTC. Its protein is CASSFSLASNEQFF.

J is TRBJ1-1 and V is TRBV5-1; D possibly corresponds to TRBD1 (5 bases). Germline V gene sequence: CDR1 SGHRS, CDR2 YFSETQ. CDR3 size: 13 residues. V lost 4 bases to trimming and J lost 3 bases, with 10 bases between them. The DNA for the CDR3 is TGCGCCAGCAGCCGGGAGGGGCACACTGAAGCTTTCTTT. As protein: CASSREGHTEAFF.

The chain joins TRBV29-1 to TRBJ2-1; 11 bases match TRBD1. This CDR3 region has 14 residues. The junction had 8 bases not matched to a gene; V was cut back by 7 bases and J by 6 bases. The V gene's germline CDR1 is SQVTM and CDR2 ANQGSEA. The CDR3 loop is CSGNRDRGANEQFF. CDR3 bases: TGCAGCGGCAACCGGGACAGGGGGGCCAATGAGCAGTTCTTC.

The rearrangement links TRBV4-1 to TRBJ2-3, with 7 nucleotides matching TRBD2. Unmatched junction bases numbered 4, after V lost 0 bases and J lost 1 base. The CDR3 length is 16 residues. In germline, CDR1 is MGHRA, CDR2 YSYEKL. CDR3 nucleotides: TGCGCCAGCAGCCAAGAGTGGAGCGGGGGCACAGATACGCAGTATTTT. Its translation: CASSQEWSGGTDTQYF.

The chain couples TRBV5-1 to TRBJ1-2; 9 bases are a match to TRBD1. Germline trimming cut 4 bases from V and 6 bases from J; bases unmatched to any gene: 4. CDR3 size: 13 residues. Germline lookup yields CDR1 SGHRS and CDR2 YFSETQ. The CDR3 DNA reads TGCGCCAGCAGCCTACGACAGGGGGATGGCTACACCTTC. This codes for CASSLRQGDGYTF.

The sample holds a few counts of this clone. This chain connects TRBV5-4 to TRBJ1-1; D gene ambiguous. Deletions cut 2 bases from V and 5 bases from J, with 10 bases between. The CDR3 is 13 amino acids. Germline lookup yields CDR1 SGHNT and CDR2 YYREEE (reference sequence). The CDR3 DNA follows: TGTGCCAGCAGCTTAACGGGGAGGACTGAAGCTTTCTTT. It translates to CASSLTGRTEAFF.

This sequence joins TRBV3-1 (or the pseudogene TRBV3-2) and TRBJ2-7, with 8 bases that match TRBD2. This CDR3 is 15 amino acids long. Germline CDR1 LGHDT, CDR2 YNNKEL (reference sequence). V was clipped by 3 bases and J by 3 bases; unmatched bases: 7. CDR3 amino acids: CASSQIPGGGYEQYF. The CDR3, as DNA: TGTGCCAGCAGCCAGATCCCGGGAGGGGGCTACGAGCAGTACTTC.

The V gene is TRBV28, the J gene TRBJ1-1; D unclear. The CDR3 runs to 9 residues. Germline V gene sequence: CDR1 MDHEN, CDR2 SYDVKM. V was trimmed by 7 bases and J by 3 bases, leaving 0 bases between them. The CDR3 reads CASNTEAFF. CDR3 DNA sequence: TGTGCCAGCAACACTGAAGCTTTCTTT.

V is TRBV6-5 and J is TRBJ2-1, with D perhaps given as TRBD1 or TRBD2 (6 bases each). The CDR3 runs to 16 residues. Trimming cost V 2 bases and J 12 bases, with 23 bases left between them. Germline V gene data show CDR1 as MNHEY and CDR2 as SVGAGI. The chain's CDR3 is CASSYPGGQRVSGQFF. As DNA, the CDR3 is TGTGCCAGCAGTTACCCGGGCGGACAGCGTGTTAGCGGGCAGTTCTTC.

V and J are TRBV19 and TRBJ2-1, with a possible D match to TRBD1 (5 bases). The CDR3 is 16 residues long. Germline lookup yields CDR1 LNHDA and CDR2 SQIVND (reference sequence). V gave up 6 bases and J gave up 0 bases, with 15 bases separating them. CDR3 sequence (DNA): TGTGCCAGTAGAGTAGGGGCAACAAGCTCCTACAATGAGCAGTTCTTC. It is translated as CASRVGATSSYNEQFF. Filled out from reference TRBV19 and TRBJ2-1, the complete variable domain reads DGGITQSPKYLFRKEGQNVTLSCEQNLNHDAMYWYRQDPGQGLRLIYYSQIVNDFQKGDIAEGYSVSREKKESFPLTVTSAQKNPTAFYLCASRVGATSSYNEQFFGPGTRLTVL.

This clone was seen a handful of times. The chain employs TRBV2 and TRBJ2-5; the match to TRBD2 covers 7 bases. CDR1 SNHLY and CDR2 FYNNEI come from the germline V gene. CDR3 length: 18 residues. Trimming took 4 bases from V and 4 from J; bases not matched to a gene: 18. The CDR3 bases are TGTGCCAGCAGTGGTGTTTGGAGCAGCGGGACCTCCTTAGAGACCCAGTACTTC. Its protein product is CASSGVWSSGTSLETQYF.

CDR3 sequence (DNA): TGTGCCACCAGTGATTTAAGCCGAGGCTACACCTTC. This encodes CATSDLSRGYTF. The genes are TRBV24-1 and TRBJ1-2; no definite D call. CDR1 KGHDR and CDR2 SFDVKD come from the germline V gene. Trimming took off 1 base at V and 8 bases at J, with 7 bases between the two ends. The CDR3 runs to 12 residues.

J is TRBJ1-1 and V is TRBV3-1 (or the pseudogene TRBV3-2); the D is unclear. CDR3 length: 15 residues. The ends were cut back, 0 bases at V and 4 bases at J, with 12 bases in the middle. CDR1 LGHDT and CDR2 YNNKEL come from the germline V gene (reference sequence). The CDR3 DNA sequence: TGTGCCAGCAGCCAAGAGAGGGTAACGGGCACTGAAGCTTTCTTT. Translating it yields CASSQERVTGTEAFF.

In regard to this clone: A junction end diverges from the germline sequence, so it may reflect a read error. The V and J genes are TRBV4-2 and TRBJ1-4; TRBD1 might be the D (6 bases). CDR1 and CDR2 (germline): LGHNA, YNFKEQ. CDR3 length: 15 residues. CDR3 nucleotides: TGTGCCAGCAGACAAGCGTCGGACAGAAATGAAAAACTGTTTTTT. Residues: CASRQASDRNEKLFF.

This rearrangement joins TRBV7-9 to TRBJ2-2, with 8 bases aligning to TRBD2. This CDR3 is 13 amino acids long. Germline values: CDR1 SEHNR, CDR2 FQNEAQ (reference sequence). J gave up 3 bases and V 10 bases, and 4 bases lay outside the gene matches. The CDR3 bases are TGTGCCATCCCGGGGGGGGACACCGGGGAGCTGTTTTTT. It is translated as CAIPGGDTGELFF.

The V call is TRBV19, the J call TRBJ1-1, with 10 nucleotides matching TRBD1. This CDR3 is built from 16 residues. V lost 4 bases, J lost 2 bases, and 7 bases stayed unmatched. The germline V gene has CDR1 LNHDA and CDR2 SQIVND (reference sequence). The CDR3, as DNA: TGTGCCAGTAGTACCCGGACAGGGGGTCTCAACACTGAAGCTTTCTTT. Translation gives CASSTRTGGLNTEAFF.

The chain recombines TRBV7-2 with TRBJ2-3; the match to TRBD1 covers 9 bases. Germline V gene data show CDR1 as SGHTA and CDR2 as FQGNSA. This CDR3 contains 15 residues. J lost 1 base, V lost 5 bases, and 4 bases had no gene match. The DNA of the CDR3 is TGTGCCAGCAGCCCTCGGACAGGGGGCACAGATACGCAGTATTTT. Residues: CASSPRTGGTDTQYF. The full variable domain, rest sourced from reference TRBV7-2 and TRBJ2-3, is GAGVSQSPSNKVTEKGKDVELRCDPISGHTALYWYRQSLGQGLEFLIYFQGNSAPDKSGLPSDRFSAERTGGSVSTLTIQRTQQEDSAVYLCASSPRTGGTDTQYFGPGTRLTVL.